Presented here are 6 T cell receptor beta chains from one specimen sequenced in a study of PD-L1 blockade in urothelial cancer. The method was immunoSEQ multiplex PCR; TCRdb's version includes in-frame clones alone and lacks a portion of them. The repertoire holds approximately 100,000 clones, about 91% seen once, with about 0.91% in the top ten. This specimen was PBMCs, taken around atezolizumab (anti-PD-L1) treatment. The receptors were sampled from an elderly woman with urothelial cancer.

The V gene is TRBV30, the J gene TRBJ1-2, with 9 bases matching TRBD1. The CDR3 contains 14 residues. CDR1 is GTSNPN and CDR2 is SVGIG in the germline V gene (reference sequence). Germline trimming cut 0 bases from V and 11 bases from J; bases unmatched to any gene: 10. CDR3 protein: CAWSVLKGQGRYTF. Written as DNA, the CDR3 is TGTGCCTGGAGTGTACTGAAGGGACAGGGAAGGTACACCTTC.

This clone was counted only a few times. This sequence joins TRBV30 and TRBJ1-1; D unresolved. The germline V and J ends were trimmed by 2 bases and 7 bases, with 8 bases remaining between them. The CDR3 is made up of 11 amino acids. Germline V gene lookup returns CDR1 GTSNPN and CDR2 SVGIG (reference sequence). In DNA, the CDR3 is TGTGCCTGGAGTCCCTCAGTTGAAGCTTTCTTT. This codes for CAWSPSVEAFF.

The rearrangement joins TRBV5-1 to TRBJ1-2; tentatively, D is TRBD1 (6 bases). Germline values: CDR1 SGHRS, CDR2 YFSETQ. The V end lost 0 bases, the J end lost 6 bases, and 12 bases lay between the germline ends. The CDR3 spans 14 residues. CDR3 loop: CASSLEGGGNGYTF. CDR3 sequence (DNA): TGCGCCAGCAGCTTGGAAGGGGGGGGGAATGGCTACACCTTC.

V gene TRBV4-2 combines with J gene TRBJ1-1; D is possibly TRBD1 (6 bases). This CDR3 has 15 residues. CDR1 LGHNA and CDR2 YNFKEQ come from the germline V gene. V dropped 7 bases and J dropped 2 bases, with 17 bases sitting between them. The CDR3 sequence: CASNIISQGNTEAFF. CDR3 sequence (DNA): TGTGCCAGCAACATCATATCACAGGGTAACACTGAAGCTTTCTTT.

The chain is built from TRBV5-1 and TRBJ2-1; 10 nucleotides line up with TRBD2. There are 14 residues in the CDR3. Germline CDR1 and CDR2: SGHRS and YFSETQ. V lost 5 bases and J lost 7; bases outside the gene matches: 6. In DNA, the CDR3 is TGCGCCAGCAGTAAACTAGCGGGAAGTAATGAGCAGTTCTTC. Its translation is CASSKLAGSNEQFF. The whole variable domain, filled in from reference TRBV5-1 and TRBJ2-1, reads KAGVTQTPRYLIKTRGQQVTLSCSPISGHRSVSWYQQTPGQGLQFLFEYFSETQRNKGNFPGRFSGRQFSNSRSEMNVSTLELGDSALYLCASSKLAGSNEQFFGPGTRLTVL.

The V and J genes are TRBV19 and TRBJ2-3, with a possible D match to TRBD2 (6 bases). CDR1 is LNHDA, CDR2 SQIVND, per germline (reference sequence). V was pared by 5 bases and J by 3 bases, with 12 bases between. This CDR3 has 14 residues. DNA of the CDR3: TGTGCCAGTAGTCCCCGGACTATAACAGATACGCAGTATTTT. Its protein product is CASSPRTITDTQYF.